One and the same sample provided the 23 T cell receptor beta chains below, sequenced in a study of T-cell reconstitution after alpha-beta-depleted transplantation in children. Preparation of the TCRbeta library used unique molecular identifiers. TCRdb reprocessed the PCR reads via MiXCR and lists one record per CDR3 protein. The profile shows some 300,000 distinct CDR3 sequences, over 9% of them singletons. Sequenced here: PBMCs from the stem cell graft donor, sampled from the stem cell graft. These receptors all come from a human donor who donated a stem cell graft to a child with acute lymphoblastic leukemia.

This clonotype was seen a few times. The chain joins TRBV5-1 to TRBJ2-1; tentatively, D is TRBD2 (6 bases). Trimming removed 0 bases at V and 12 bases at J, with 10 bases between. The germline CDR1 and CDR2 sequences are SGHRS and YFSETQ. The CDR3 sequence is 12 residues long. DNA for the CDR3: TGCGCCAGCAGCTTGGTTGGGGGGTTGCAGTTCTTC. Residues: CASSLVGGLQFF. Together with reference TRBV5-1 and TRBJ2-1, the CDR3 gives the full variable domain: KAGVTQTPRYLIKTRGQQVTLSCSPISGHRSVSWYQQTPGQGLQFLFEYFSETQRNKGNFPGRFSGRQFSNSRSEMNVSTLELGDSALYLCASSLVGGLQFFGPGTRLTVL.

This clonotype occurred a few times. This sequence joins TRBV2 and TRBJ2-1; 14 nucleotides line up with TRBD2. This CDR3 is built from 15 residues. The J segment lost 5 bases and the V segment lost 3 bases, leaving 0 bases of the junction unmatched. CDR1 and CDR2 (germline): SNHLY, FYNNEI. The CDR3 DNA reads TGTGCCAGCAGTGAGGGACTAGCGGGGGACAATGAGCAGTTCTTC. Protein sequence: CASSEGLAGDNEQFF.

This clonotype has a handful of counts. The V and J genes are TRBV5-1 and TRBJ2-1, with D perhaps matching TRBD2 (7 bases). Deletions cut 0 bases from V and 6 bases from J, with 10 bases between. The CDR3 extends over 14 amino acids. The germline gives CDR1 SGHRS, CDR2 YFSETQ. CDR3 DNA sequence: TGCGCCAGCAGCTTGGCGGGGGGCTTCAATGAGCAGTTCTTC. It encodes CASSLAGGFNEQFF.

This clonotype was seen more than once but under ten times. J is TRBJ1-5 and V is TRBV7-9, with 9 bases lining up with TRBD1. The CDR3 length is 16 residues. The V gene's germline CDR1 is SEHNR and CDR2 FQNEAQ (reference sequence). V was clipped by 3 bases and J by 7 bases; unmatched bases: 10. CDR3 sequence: CASSLTSTGGQQPQHF. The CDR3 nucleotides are TGTGCCAGCAGCTTGACTTCGACAGGGGGGCAACAGCCCCAGCATTTT. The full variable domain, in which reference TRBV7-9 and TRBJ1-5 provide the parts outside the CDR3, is DTGVSQNPRHKITKRGQNVTFRCDPISEHNRLYWYRQTLGQGPEFLTYFQNEAQLEKSRLLSDRFSAERPKGSFSTLEIQRTEQGDSAMYLCASSLTSTGGQQPQHFGDGTRLSIL.

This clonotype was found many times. The CDR3 DNA reads as TGCAGTGTTGTGACTAGCAGCTACAATGAGCAGTTCTTC. Translated, it gives CSVVTSSYNEQFF. The chain recombines TRBV20-1 with TRBJ2-1, with 7 bases that match TRBD2. Unmatched junction bases numbered 6, after V lost 7 bases and J lost 3 bases. The CDR3 is 13 residues long. Looked up from germline, CDR1 is DFQATT and CDR2 is SNEGSKA (reference sequence).

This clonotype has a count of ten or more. In DNA form, the CDR3 reads TGCGCCAGCAGCCAAGATACTAGCGGGATTACCCCCTACGAGCAGTACTTC. Its translation is CASSQDTSGITPYEQYF. V is TRBV4-1 and J is TRBJ2-7; 10 positions agree with TRBD2. J was trimmed by 2 bases and V by 0 bases; bases with no gene match: 7. This CDR3 has 17 amino acids. Looked up from germline, CDR1 is MGHRA and CDR2 is YSYEKL.

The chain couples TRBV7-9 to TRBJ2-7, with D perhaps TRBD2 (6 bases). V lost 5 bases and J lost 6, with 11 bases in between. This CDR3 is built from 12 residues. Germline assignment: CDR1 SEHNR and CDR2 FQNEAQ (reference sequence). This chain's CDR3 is CASSRLGGEQYF. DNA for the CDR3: TGTGCCAGCAGCCGACTCGGGGGCGAGCAGTACTTC.

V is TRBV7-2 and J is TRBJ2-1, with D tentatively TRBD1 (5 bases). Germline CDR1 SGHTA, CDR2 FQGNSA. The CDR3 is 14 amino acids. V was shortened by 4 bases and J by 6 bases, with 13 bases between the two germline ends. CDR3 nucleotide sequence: TGTGCCAGCAGCTCCCGACAGAGGCGCAATGAGCAGTTCTTC. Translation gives CASSSRQRRNEQFF.

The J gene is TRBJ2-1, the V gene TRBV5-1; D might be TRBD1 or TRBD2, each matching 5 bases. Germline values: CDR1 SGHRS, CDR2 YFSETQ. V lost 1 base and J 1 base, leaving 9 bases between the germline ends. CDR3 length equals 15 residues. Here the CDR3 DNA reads TGCGCCAGCAGCTTGATGGGGACGTCCTACAATGAGCAGTTCTTC. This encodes CASSLMGTSYNEQFF.

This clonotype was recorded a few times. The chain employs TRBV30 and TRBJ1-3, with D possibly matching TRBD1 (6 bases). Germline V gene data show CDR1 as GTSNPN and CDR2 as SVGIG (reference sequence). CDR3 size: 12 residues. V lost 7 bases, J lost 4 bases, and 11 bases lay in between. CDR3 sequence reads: CASPGEGNTIYF. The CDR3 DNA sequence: TGTGCCTCCCCAGGGGAAGGAAACACCATATATTTT.

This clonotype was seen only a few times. CDR3 amino acids: CASSVVLAGAFDNEQFF. CDR3 bases: TGTGCCAGCAGCGTAGTGTTAGCGGGAGCTTTCGACAATGAGCAGTTCTTC. The chain links TRBV9 to TRBJ2-1; 9 bases agree with TRBD2. This CDR3 is 17 amino acids long. CDR1 and CDR2 (germline): SGDLS, YYNGEE. V dropped 0 bases and J dropped 5; count of bases not matched to a gene: 9. Using reference TRBV9 and TRBJ2-1 for the parts outside the CDR3, the full variable domain is DSGVTQTPKHLITATGQRVTLRCSPRSGDLSVYWYQQSLDQGLQFLIQYYNGEERAKGNILERFSAQQFPDLHSELNLSSLELGDSALYFCASSVVLAGAFDNEQFFGPGTRLTVL.

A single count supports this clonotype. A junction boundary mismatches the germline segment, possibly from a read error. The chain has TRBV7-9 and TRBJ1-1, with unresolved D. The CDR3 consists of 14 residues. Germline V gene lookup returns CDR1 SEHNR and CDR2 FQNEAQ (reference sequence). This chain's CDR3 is CASTLEGGWTGAFF. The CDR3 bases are TGTGCCAGCACCTTGGAGGGAGGGTGGACTGGAGCTTTCTTT.

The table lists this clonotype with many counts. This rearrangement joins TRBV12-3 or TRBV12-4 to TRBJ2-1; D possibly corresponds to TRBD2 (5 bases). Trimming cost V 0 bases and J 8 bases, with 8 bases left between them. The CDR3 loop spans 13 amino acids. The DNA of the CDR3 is TGTGCCAGCAGTTTAGCGGGAGACTATGAGCAGTTCTTC. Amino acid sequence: CASSLAGDYEQFF.

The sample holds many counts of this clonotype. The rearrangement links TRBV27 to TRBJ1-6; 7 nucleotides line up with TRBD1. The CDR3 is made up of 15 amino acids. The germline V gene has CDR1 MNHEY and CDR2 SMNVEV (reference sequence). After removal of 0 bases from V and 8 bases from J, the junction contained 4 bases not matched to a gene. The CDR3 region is CASSLSTGLDSPLHF. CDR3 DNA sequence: TGTGCCAGCAGTTTATCGACAGGGTTAGATTCACCCCTCCACTTT.

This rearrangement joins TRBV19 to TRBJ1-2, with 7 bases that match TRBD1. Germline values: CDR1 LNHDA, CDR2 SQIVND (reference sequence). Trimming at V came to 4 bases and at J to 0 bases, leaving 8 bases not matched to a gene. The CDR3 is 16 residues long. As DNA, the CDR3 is TGTGCCAGTAGTACGGGACAGCTCCGATCTAACTATGGCTACACCTTC. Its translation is CASSTGQLRSNYGYTF. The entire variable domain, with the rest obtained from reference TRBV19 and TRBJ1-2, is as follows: DGGITQSPKYLFRKEGQNVTLSCEQNLNHDAMYWYRQDPGQGLRLIYYSQIVNDFQKGDIAEGYSVSREKKESFPLTVTSAQKNPTAFYLCASSTGQLRSNYGYTFGSGTRLTVV.

CDR3 region: CASSQDELADNEQFF. The CDR3 region has the DNA TGCGCCAGCAGCCAAGATGAGCTAGCGGACAATGAGCAGTTCTTC. The chain couples TRBV4-1 to TRBJ2-1; 7 nucleotides match TRBD2. The CDR3 is 15 residues long. The V gene end was trimmed by 0 bases and the J gene end by 5 bases; junction bases not matched to a gene: 4. Germline assignment: CDR1 MGHRA and CDR2 YSYEKL.

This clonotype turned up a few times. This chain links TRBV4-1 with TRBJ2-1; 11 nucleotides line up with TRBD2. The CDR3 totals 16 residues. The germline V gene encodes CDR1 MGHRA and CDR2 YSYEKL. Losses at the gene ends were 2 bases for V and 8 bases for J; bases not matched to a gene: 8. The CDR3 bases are TGCGCCAGCAGCCAACCCACTAGCGGGAGTCGGTATGAGCAGTTCTTC. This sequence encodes CASSQPTSGSRYEQFF.

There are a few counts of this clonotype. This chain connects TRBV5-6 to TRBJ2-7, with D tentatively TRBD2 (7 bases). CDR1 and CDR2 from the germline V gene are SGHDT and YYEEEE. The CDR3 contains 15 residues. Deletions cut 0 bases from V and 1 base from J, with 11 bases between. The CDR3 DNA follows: TGTGCCAGCAGCTTGGGCGGGGGCCCTTCCTACGAGCAGTACTTC. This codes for CASSLGGGPSYEQYF. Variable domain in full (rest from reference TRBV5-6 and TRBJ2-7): DAGVTQSPTHLIKTRGQQVTLRCSPKSGHDTVSWYQQALGQGPQFIFQYYEEEERQRGNFPDRFSGHQFPNYSSELNVNALLLGDSALYLCASSLGGGPSYEQYFGPGTRLTVT.

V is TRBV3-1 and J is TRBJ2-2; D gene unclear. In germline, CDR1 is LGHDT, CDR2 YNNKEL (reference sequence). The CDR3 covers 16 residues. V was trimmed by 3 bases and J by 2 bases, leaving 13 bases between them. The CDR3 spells CASSHPPSRNTGELFF. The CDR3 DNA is TGTGCCAGCAGCCACCCACCGTCCAGAAACACCGGGGAGCTGTTTTTT. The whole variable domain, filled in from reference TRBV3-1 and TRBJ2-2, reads DTAVSQTPKYLVTQMGNDKSIKCEQNLGHDTMYWYKQDSKKFLKIMFSYNNKELIINETVPNRFSPKSPDKAHLNLHINSLELGDSAVYFCASSHPPSRNTGELFFGEGSRLTVL.

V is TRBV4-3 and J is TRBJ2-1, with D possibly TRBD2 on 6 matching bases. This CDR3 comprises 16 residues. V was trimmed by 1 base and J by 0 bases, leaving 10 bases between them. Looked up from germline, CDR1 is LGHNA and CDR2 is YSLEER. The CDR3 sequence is CASSQVRGSSYNEQFF. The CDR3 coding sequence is TGCGCCAGCAGCCAAGTCCGGGGGAGCTCCTACAATGAGCAGTTCTTC.

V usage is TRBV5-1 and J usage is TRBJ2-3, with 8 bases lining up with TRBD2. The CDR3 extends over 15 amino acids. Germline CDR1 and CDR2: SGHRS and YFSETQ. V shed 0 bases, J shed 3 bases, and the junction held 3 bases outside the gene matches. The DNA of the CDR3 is TGCGCCAGCAGCTTGGCACGGGAGGGGACAGATACGCAGTATTTT. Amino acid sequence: CASSLAREGTDTQYF.

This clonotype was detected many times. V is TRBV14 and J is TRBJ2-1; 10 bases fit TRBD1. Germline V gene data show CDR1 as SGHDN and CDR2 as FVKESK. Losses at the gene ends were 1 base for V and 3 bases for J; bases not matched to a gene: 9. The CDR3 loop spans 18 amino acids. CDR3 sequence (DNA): TGTGCCAGCAGCCAAGTTGTGAACCGGGACAGGGGCTACAATGAGCAGTTCTTC. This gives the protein CASSQVVNRDRGYNEQFF.

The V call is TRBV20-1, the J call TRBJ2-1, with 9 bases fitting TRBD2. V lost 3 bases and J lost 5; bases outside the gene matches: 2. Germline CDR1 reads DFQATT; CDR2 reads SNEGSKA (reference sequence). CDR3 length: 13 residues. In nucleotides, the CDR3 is TGCAGTGCTAGGAGACTAGCGGACAATGAGCAGTTCTTC. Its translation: CSARRLADNEQFF.